This T cell receptor beta chain was sequenced for a study of T cells in Graves' hyperthyroidism and ophthalmopathy. Study-level findings and limits: Most clonotypes expanded in thyroid above 0.001 were likewise present in blood.

Diagnoses used clinical symptoms, serum thyroxine and TRAb, thyroid ultrasound and orbital computed tomography. Amplified regions were TCR beta CDR3 sequences from RNA transcripts. The primer set for the first-round RT-PCR of the TCR CDR3 was HTBI. TCRdb processed the multiplex PCR reads anew with MiXCR; each CDR3 protein has one entry. The table lists around 23,000 distinct CDR3 sequences, roughly 49% of them singletons. On this clonotype itself: No antigen is known for it.

Germline V gene sequence: CDR1 SGHNT, CDR2 YYREEE (reference sequence). Trimming took 3 bases from V and 7 from J; bases not matched to a gene: 7. The CDR3 contains 14 residues. The V and J genes are TRBV5-4 and TRBJ2-3, with TRBD1 identical over 8 bases. The sequencing input was blood. This TCR derives from a woman between 40 and 50 years old with Graves' hyperthyroidism that later progressed to Graves' ophthalmopathy. The CDR3 reads CASSSRQGTYTQYF. The CDR3 region has the DNA TGTGCCAGCAGCTCTCGACAGGGGACATATACGCAGTATTTT.